The 25 T cell receptor beta chains below come from one sample, sequenced in a study of blood T cell repertoires in COVID-19. Assay used: immunoSEQ multiplex PCR; TCRdb lists only in-frame clones, some missing. Here the sample spans about 190,000 clones, around 82% being singletons. Sequencing input: peripheral blood. All receptors come from an elderly man with COVID-19, enrolled during active disease.

The gene calls are TRBV25-1 and TRBJ1-1, with 7 bases aligning to TRBD1. The CDR3 extends over 17 amino acids. With V trimmed by 4 bases and J by 4 bases, 15 bases remained unmatched. The V gene's germline CDR1 is MGHDK and CDR2 SYGVNS. As DNA, the CDR3 is TGTGCCAGCAGTGGGTTTCCTGGACAGGCCCAGCGCACTGAAGCTTTCTTT. Its translation is CASSGFPGQAQRTEAFF.

About this clone itself: Different DNA sequences within this sample yield the same CDR3. This sequence joins TRBV6-1 and TRBJ1-2; D may be TRBD1 (5 bases). CDR3 length equals 13 residues. Per germline, CDR1 MNHNS and CDR2 SASEGT. The germline V and J ends were trimmed by 0 bases and 7 bases, with 9 bases remaining between them. CDR3 region: CASSEAGRGGYTF. The CDR3 bases are TGTGCCAGCAGTGAAGCAGGGAGGGGTGGCTACACCTTC.

This clone was seen only a few times. V is TRBV7-6 and J is TRBJ1-6, with 9 bases identical to TRBD1. Germline CDR1 is SGHVS and CDR2 is FNYEAQ. V lost 3 bases and J lost 7; bases outside the gene matches: 7. This CDR3 spans 16 amino acids. The CDR3 bases are TGTGCCAGCAGCTTCGGGACAGGGAAGGGCAATTCACCCCTCCACTTT. Its translation: CASSFGTGKGNSPLHF.

The chain employs TRBV3-1 (or the pseudogene TRBV3-2) and TRBJ1-3, with D possibly being TRBD1 (6 bases). The V end was cut by 4 bases, the J end by 2 bases, with 12 bases between. This CDR3 contains 15 residues. Germline V CDR1 and CDR2: LGHDT, YNNKEL (reference sequence). This chain's CDR3 is CASSPMSGAGNTIYF. The CDR3 coding sequence is TGTGCCAGCAGCCCTATGTCAGGGGCTGGAAACACCATATATTTT.

This clone was seen more than once but under ten times. The chain uses TRBV6-5 and TRBJ2-7; 11 nucleotides match TRBD2. Germline V lookup: CDR1 MNHEY, CDR2 SVGAGI. Trimming at V came to 6 bases and at J to 2 bases, leaving 0 bases not matched to a gene. The CDR3 runs 13 residues. For the CDR3, the DNA is TGTGCCAGCAGACTAGCGGGGGCCTACGAGCAGTACTTC. This encodes CASRLAGAYEQYF.

V and J are TRBV19 and TRBJ1-3; D perhaps matches TRBD1 (6 bases). The CDR3 has 15 residues. V was trimmed by 7 bases and J by 2 bases, leaving 15 bases between them. Per the germline V gene, CDR1 is LNHDA and CDR2 is SQIVND (reference sequence). CDR3 loop: CASTNAGAAGNTIYF. The CDR3 DNA is TGTGCCAGTACCAATGCGGGGGCGGCTGGAAACACCATATATTTT.

The chain recombines TRBV2 with TRBJ1-5; no reliable D call. There are 13 residues in the CDR3. V was trimmed by 6 bases and J by 5 bases, leaving 11 bases between them. CDR1 SNHLY and CDR2 FYNNEI come from the germline V gene. DNA for the CDR3: TGTGCCAGCAGAGCCCTCCGGGATCAGCCCCAGCATTTT. Its protein is CASRALRDQPQHF. The full variable domain, with the rest looked up from reference TRBV2 and TRBJ1-5, is EPEVTQTPSHQVTQMGQEVILRCVPISNHLYFYWYRQILGQKVEFLVSFYNNEISEKSEIFDDQFSVERPDGSNFTLKIRSTKLEDSAMYFCASRALRDQPQHFGDGTRLSIL.

The rearrangement uses TRBV18 and TRBJ1-2; D gene uncertain. V was shortened by 5 bases and J by 0 bases, with 13 bases between the two germline ends. CDR1 is KGHSH and CDR2 is LQKENI in the germline V gene. The CDR3 loop spans 15 amino acids. The CDR3 loop is CASSSVPNANYGYTF. Written as DNA, the CDR3 is TGTGCCAGCTCATCGGTCCCCAATGCTAACTATGGCTACACCTTC. Drawing the rest from reference TRBV18 and TRBJ1-2, the complete variable domain is NAGVMQNPRHLVRRRGQEARLRCSPMKGHSHVYWYRQLPEEGLKFMVYLQKENIIDESGMPKERFSAEFPKEGPSILRIQQVVRGDSAAYFCASSSVPNANYGYTFGSGTRLTVV.

The chain carries TRBV18 and TRBJ1-2; D is perhaps TRBD1 (5 bases). The CDR3 sequence is 13 residues long. Germline assignment: CDR1 KGHSH and CDR2 LQKENI. Trimming took 3 bases from V and 4 from J, leaving 9 bases between them. For the CDR3, the DNA is TGTGCCAGCTCACCCGACGGGGGCTATGGCTACACCTTC. Protein: CASSPDGGYGYTF.

CDR3 loop: CASSLGRGDTGELFF. The CDR3 DNA is TGTGCCAGCAGCTTAGGGAGGGGAGACACCGGGGAGCTGTTTTTT. The chain links TRBV11-2 to TRBJ2-2; possibly TRBD2 for D (6 bases). V lost 1 base to trimming and J lost 3 bases, with 9 bases between them. Germline V gene lookup returns CDR1 SGHAT and CDR2 FQNNGV. The length of the CDR3 is 15 residues.

This chain uses TRBV7-7 with TRBJ2-2; 9 bases are shared with TRBD1. The CDR3 has 16 residues. Per the germline V gene, CDR1 is SSHAT and CDR2 is FNYEAQ (reference sequence). The V gene end was trimmed by 4 bases and the J gene end by 4 bases; junction bases not matched to a gene: 7. CDR3 DNA: TGTGCCAGCAGCTCACCGGGACAGGGAGGCACCGGGGAGCTGTTTTTT. Translation: CASSSPGQGGTGELFF. Filled out from reference TRBV7-7 and TRBJ2-2, the complete variable domain reads GAGVSQSPRYKVTKRGQDVTLRCDPISSHATLYWYQQALGQGPEFLTYFNYEAQPDKSGLPSDRFSAERPEGSISTLTIQRTEQRDSAMYRCASSSPGQGGTGELFFGEGSRLTVL.

The chain employs TRBV6-5 and TRBJ1-5; TRBD1 is a possible D gene (5 bases). The germline V gene has CDR1 MNHEY and CDR2 SVGAGI. V was pared by 6 bases and J by 3 bases, with 12 bases between. This CDR3 has 14 amino acids. As DNA, the CDR3 is TGTGCCAGCAGGCTCGACAGTTCCAATCAGCCCCAGCATTTT. Translated, it gives CASRLDSSNQPQHF.

A word on this clone: Other nucleotide sequences from this sample produce the same CDR3. This chain joins TRBV14 and TRBJ1-4; 7 nucleotides line up with TRBD1. There are 16 residues in the CDR3. Germline CDR1 is SGHDN and CDR2 is FVKESK. With V trimmed by 4 bases and J by 0 bases, 5 bases remained unmatched. CDR3: CASSRRQGSTNEKLFF. The CDR3 region has the DNA TGTGCCAGCAGCCGCCGACAGGGATCAACTAATGAAAAACTGTTTTTT.

The chain carries TRBV21-1 and TRBJ2-7; the table names TRBD2, a call not compared with the DNA. TRBV21-1 is designated a pseudogene. CDR3 size: 15 residues. Here the CDR3 reads CALTGRGAAPYEQYF. CDR3 DNA: TGTGCCCTAACCGGTCGGGGGGCCGCTCCCTACGAGCAGTACTTC.

This clone was seen a few times. The chain carries TRBV5-5 and TRBJ1-3; D gene uncertain. Trimming pared 2 bases from V and 4 bases from J, leaving 4 bases between. Germline CDR1 is SGHKS and CDR2 is YYEKEE (reference sequence). The CDR3 has 12 residues. The CDR3 loop reads CASSFLGNTIYF. The DNA for the CDR3 is TGTGCCAGCAGCTTCCTAGGAAACACCATATATTTT.

The J gene is TRBJ1-5, the V gene TRBV6-5; D gene uncertain. V was cut by 3 bases and J by 7 bases, with 13 bases left in between. CDR1 MNHEY and CDR2 SVGAGI come from the germline V gene. The CDR3 has 14 residues. For the CDR3, the DNA is TGTGCCAGCAGTTATTCCGGGGTTGGACAGCCCCAGCATTTT. Amino acid sequence: CASSYSGVGQPQHF.

The chain carries TRBV7-8 and TRBJ1-2; tentatively, D is TRBD1 (6 bases). Germline V gene data show CDR1 as SGHVS and CDR2 as FQNEAQ. CDR3 size: 14 residues. V was pared by 5 bases and J by 1 base, with 11 bases between. As DNA, the CDR3 is TGTGCCAGCAGCCCATACAGGGTTAACTATGGCTACACCTTC. This gives the protein CASSPYRVNYGYTF.

V usage is TRBV19 and J usage is TRBJ1-4; D remains ambiguous. The CDR3 runs to 12 residues. CDR1 is LNHDA and CDR2 is SQIVND in the germline V gene (reference sequence). V gave up 5 bases and J gave up 5 bases, with 6 bases separating them. The CDR3 DNA reads TGTGCCAGTAGTCCAGGAAATGAAAAACTGTTTTTT. Its protein is CASSPGNEKLFF.

This chain uses TRBV5-8 with TRBJ2-2, with D hard to call. CDR1 and CDR2 from the germline V gene are SGHTS and YDEGEE. Between the trimmed V and J ends, which lost 4 bases and 7 bases, there was a span of 14 bases. CDR3 size: 14 residues. The CDR3 region is CASSRLWANGELFF. For the CDR3, the DNA is TGTGCCAGCAGCCGGCTTTGGGCTAACGGGGAGCTGTTTTTT. The full variable domain, with the rest looked up from reference TRBV5-8 and TRBJ2-2, is EAGVTQSPTHLIKTRGQQATLRCSPISGHTSVYWYQQALGLGLQFLLWYDEGEERNRGNFPPRFSGRQFPNYSSELNVNALELEDSALYLCASSRLWANGELFFGEGSRLTVL.

This clone was counted a single time. The rearrangement uses TRBV11-2 and TRBJ2-5, with 9 bases identical to TRBD2. The CDR3 extends over 16 amino acids. V shed 0 bases and J 5 bases; nucleotides not matched to a gene: 7. From germline, CDR1 is SGHAT and CDR2 FQNNGV. CDR3 sequence: CASSLDAAGGPETQYF. CDR3 nucleotide sequence: TGTGCCAGCAGCTTAGATGCGGCGGGGGGGCCTGAGACCCAGTACTTC.

This chain's CDR3 is CASSLRGANEKLFF. In DNA form, the CDR3 reads TGTGCCAGCAGTTTGCGGGGGGCTAATGAAAAACTGTTTTTT. The chain uses TRBV27 and TRBJ1-4; D may be TRBD1 (5 bases). This CDR3 comprises 14 residues. Germline-derived CDR1 and CDR2 are MNHEY and SMNVEV (reference sequence). The V gene lost 3 bases and the J gene lost 3 bases, with 8 bases spanning the gap.

This clone appeared a few times. CDR3 region: CASNQDQNTEAFF. In nucleotides, the CDR3 is TGTGCCAGCAACCAGGATCAAAACACTGAAGCTTTCTTT. The gene calls are TRBV2 and TRBJ1-1; D not certain. Trimming took 7 bases from V and 2 from J, leaving 11 bases between them. Germline values: CDR1 SNHLY, CDR2 FYNNEI. The CDR3 totals 13 residues.

Only a few counts were recorded for this clone. The J gene is TRBJ1-5, the V gene TRBV7-9; 7 nucleotides agree with TRBD1. In germline, CDR1 is SEHNR, CDR2 FQNEAQ (reference sequence). This CDR3 region has 13 residues. After removal of 6 bases from V and 4 bases from J, the junction contained 3 bases not matched to a gene. DNA of the CDR3: TGTGCCAGCAGGGGGGACAGAAATCAGCCCCAGCATTTT. It is translated as CASRGDRNQPQHF.

CDR3 in DNA: TGTGCCAGCAGTTGGGACAGGGCCACCGGGGAGCTGTTTTTT. This gives the protein CASSWDRATGELFF. This sequence joins TRBV28 and TRBJ2-2; 9 nucleotides align to TRBD1. CDR1 and CDR2 from the germline V gene are MDHEN and SYDVKM. This CDR3 contains 14 residues. J was trimmed by 4 bases and V by 4 bases; bases with no gene match: 1.

The chain employs TRBV7-2 and TRBJ2-2, with a possible D match to TRBD2 (6 bases). V lost 4 bases and J 1 base, leaving 10 bases between the germline ends. Germline CDR1 and CDR2: SGHTA and FQGNSA. The CDR3 covers 15 residues. The CDR3 protein is CASSSSGVNTGELFF. In DNA form, the CDR3 reads TGTGCCAGCAGCTCCTCGGGGGTGAACACCGGGGAGCTGTTTTTT.